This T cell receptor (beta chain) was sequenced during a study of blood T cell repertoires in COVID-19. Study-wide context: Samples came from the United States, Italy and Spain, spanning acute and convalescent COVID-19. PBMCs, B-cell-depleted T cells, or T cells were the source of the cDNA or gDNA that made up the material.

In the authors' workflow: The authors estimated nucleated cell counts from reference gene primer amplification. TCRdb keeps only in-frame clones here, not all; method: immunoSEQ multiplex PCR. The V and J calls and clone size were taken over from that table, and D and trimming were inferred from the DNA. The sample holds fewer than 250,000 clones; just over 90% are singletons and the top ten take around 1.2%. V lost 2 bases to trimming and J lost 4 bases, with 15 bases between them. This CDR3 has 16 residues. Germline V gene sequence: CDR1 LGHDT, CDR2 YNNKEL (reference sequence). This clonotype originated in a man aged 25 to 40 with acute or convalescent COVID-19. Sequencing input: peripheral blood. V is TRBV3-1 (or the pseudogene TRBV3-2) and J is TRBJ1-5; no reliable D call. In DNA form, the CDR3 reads TGTGCCAGCAGCCAAAGTATGGAGGGAGAGAATCAGCCCCAGCATTTT. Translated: CASSQSMEGENQPQHF.